Below are 21 T cell receptor beta chains sequenced from a single sample in a study of T-cell reconstitution after alpha-beta-depleted transplantation in children. Unique molecular identifiers were used to barcode this TCRbeta library. Each CDR3 protein is one row after TCRdb ran MiXCR on the PCR reads. The data contain about 260,000 distinct CDR3 sequences, around a tenth of them singletons. The sequencing used peripheral blood, collected 180 days after TCRalphabeta/CD19-depleted stem cell transplant. These receptors originate from a male patient between 2 and 15 years old who had a stem cell transplant for chronic granulomatous disease, so the T cells may come from the graft donor.

This clonotype has at least ten counts. The chain is built from TRBV11-2 and TRBJ2-5; D remains ambiguous. CDR3 length: 17 residues. Germline lookup yields CDR1 SGHAT and CDR2 FQNNGV. V lost 1 base and J 3 bases, leaving 18 bases between the germline ends. The CDR3: CASSLVSDPWPEETQYF. Here the CDR3 DNA reads TGTGCCAGCAGCTTAGTTTCGGACCCGTGGCCCGAAGAGACCCAGTACTTC.

With regard to this clonotype: With a much larger clone just one base away, this may be a read error. The J gene is TRBJ1-5, the V gene TRBV19; D ambiguous. The CDR3 runs to 13 residues. Germline CDR1 and CDR2: LNHDA and SQIVND (reference sequence). In DNA, the CDR3 is TGTGCCAGTAGTGGACGGAGGAATCAGCCCAAGCATTTT. It translates to CASSGRRNQPKHF.

This clonotype appeared many times. The chain employs TRBV29-1 and TRBJ2-1; the match to TRBD2 covers 12 bases. In germline, CDR1 is SQVTM, CDR2 ANQGSEA. The J segment lost 10 bases and the V segment lost 7 bases, leaving 8 bases of the junction unmatched. The CDR3 length is 13 residues. CDR3 region: CSAGLAGPNEQFF. CDR3 DNA: TGCAGCGCCGGACTAGCGGGGCCTAACGAGCAGTTCTTC.

As for this clonotype: One end of the junction is discordant with germline, which a read error may explain. The rearrangement links TRBV27 to TRBJ2-2, with 11 bases identical to TRBD2. Germline V gene data show CDR1 as MNHEY and CDR2 as SMNVEV (reference sequence). CDR3 length: 18 amino acids. CDR3 region: CASRLTTSGMLYTGELFF. CDR3 in DNA: TGTGCCAGCCGTTTAACGACTAGCGGGATGTTGTACACCGGGGAGCTGTTTTTT.

This clonotype has a count of ten or more. CDR3 loop: CATRAGGLYEQYF. The CDR3 DNA follows: TGTGCCACCCGGGCAGGGGGCTTATACGAGCAGTACTTC. The chain joins TRBV15 to TRBJ2-7; 8 bases are a match to TRBD1. J lost 4 bases, V lost 8 bases, and 7 bases had no gene match. Germline-derived CDR1 and CDR2 are LNHNV and YYDKDF (reference sequence). CDR3 size: 13 residues.

This clonotype was found a few times. Since a much larger clone is just one base distant, this may be a read error. The rearrangement joins TRBV5-1 to TRBJ1-2; 9 bases align to TRBD1. CDR3 length equals 14 residues. Germline V gene data show CDR1 as SGHRS and CDR2 as YFSETQ. The CDR3: CASSPGTGRYGDTF. The CDR3 region has the DNA TGCGCCAGCAGCCCGGGGACAGGGCGGTATGGCGACACCTTC.

This clonotype was observed a handful of times. The chain links TRBV19 to TRBJ1-5; 9 bases line up with TRBD1. CDR3 length: 18 residues. J was trimmed by 0 bases and V by 4 bases; bases with no gene match: 10. CDR1 is LNHDA, CDR2 SQIVND, per germline (reference sequence). CDR3 amino acids: CASSKTGTGRYSNQPQHF. The CDR3 DNA reads as TGTGCCAGTAGTAAAACCGGGACAGGGCGATATAGCAATCAGCCCCAGCATTTT.

Many counts were recorded for this clonotype. The CDR3: CASSFGQGKRNSNQPQHF. The CDR3 nucleotides read TGTGCCAGCAGTTTCGGACAGGGGAAGCGTAATAGCAATCAGCCCCAGCATTTT. The V call is TRBV12-3 or TRBV12-4, the J call TRBJ1-5; 9 nucleotides line up with TRBD1. The CDR3 sequence is 18 residues long. V gave up 3 bases and J gave up 0 bases; unmatched junction bases: 9.

This clonotype has a count of ten or more. This chain links TRBV5-6 with TRBJ1-1; 10 bases are shared with TRBD1. CDR3 length equals 14 residues. From germline, CDR1 is SGHDT and CDR2 YYEEEE. The V and J ends lost 0 bases and 8 bases, in that order; junction bases with no gene match: 4. CDR3 in amino acids: CASSLAAGQGEAFF. In DNA form, the CDR3 reads TGTGCCAGCAGCTTGGCTGCGGGACAGGGGGAAGCTTTCTTT. The variable domain in full, with the rest retrieved from reference TRBV5-6 and TRBJ1-1, is DAGVTQSPTHLIKTRGQQVTLRCSPKSGHDTVSWYQQALGQGPQFIFQYYEEEERQRGNFPDRFSGHQFPNYSSELNVNALLLGDSALYLCASSLAAGQGEAFFGQGTRLTVV.

This clonotype was seen at least ten times. V gene TRBV20-1 combines with J gene TRBJ2-7; D gene unclear. Germline CDR1 and CDR2: DFQATT and SNEGSKA (reference sequence). Trimming pared 7 bases from V and 4 bases from J, leaving 20 bases between. This CDR3 has 14 amino acids. The DNA for the CDR3 is TGCAGTGGATTGAAAAGGGCTCCCACTTACGAGCAGTACTTC. This encodes CSGLKRAPTYEQYF.

This clonotype was found many times. The gene calls are TRBV20-1 and TRBJ2-5; D is ambiguous. The germline gives CDR1 DFQATT, CDR2 SNEGSKA (reference sequence). CDR3 length: 13 amino acids. V lost 0 bases to trimming and J lost 2 bases, with 7 bases between them. The chain's CDR3 is CSARDLVQETQYF. The CDR3 DNA follows: TGCAGTGCTAGAGATCTGGTACAAGAGACCCAGTACTTC.

A note on this clonotype: It may be a read error: a sequence one base away is much more abundant. The chain recombines TRBV12-3 or TRBV12-4 with TRBJ2-3; 9 nucleotides line up with TRBD2. The CDR3 sequence is 15 residues long. The CDR3 here is CASSSALAGTDKQYF. CDR3 nucleotide sequence: TGTGCCAGCAGTTCGGCACTAGCGGGCACAGATAAGCAGTATTTT.

The sample holds many counts of this clonotype. This chain links TRBV13 with TRBJ2-1; tentatively, D is TRBD1 or TRBD2 (5 bases each). The CDR3 sequence is 14 residues long. Deletions cut 0 bases from V and 9 bases from J, with 12 bases between. CDR1 PRHDT and CDR2 FYEKMQ come from the germline V gene (reference sequence). Here the CDR3 reads CASSLGGTASEQFF. In DNA form, the CDR3 reads TGTGCCAGCAGCTTAGGAGGGACCGCGAGTGAGCAGTTCTTC.

In its sample, this clonotype was seen many times. V and J are TRBV28 and TRBJ2-3; 7 bases fit TRBD1. In germline, CDR1 is MDHEN, CDR2 SYDVKM. The length of the CDR3 is 17 residues. V shed 5 bases, J shed 1 base, and the junction held 12 bases outside the gene matches. Here the CDR3 reads CASSLRLQGIRTDTQYF. The CDR3 DNA follows: TGTGCCAGCAGTCTCAGACTACAGGGGATTCGCACAGATACGCAGTATTTT.

This clonotype was counted many times. The rearrangement uses TRBV19 and TRBJ1-1; 9 bases fit TRBD1. This CDR3 is built from 14 residues. Per the germline V gene, CDR1 is LNHDA and CDR2 is SQIVND (reference sequence). V trimming: 7 bases; J trimming: 4 bases; junction bases outside the gene matches: 7. CDR3 region: CASTSGTGLTEAFF. The CDR3 DNA is TGTGCCAGTACCTCCGGGACAGGGCTCACTGAAGCTTTCTTT. The complete variable domain, with remaining parts taken from reference TRBV19 and TRBJ1-1, reads DGGITQSPKYLFRKEGQNVTLSCEQNLNHDAMYWYRQDPGQGLRLIYYSQIVNDFQKGDIAEGYSVSREKKESFPLTVTSAQKNPTAFYLCASTSGTGLTEAFFGQGTRLTVV.

Notes on this clonotype: A much larger clone sits a single nucleotide away, making a read error possible. The chain couples TRBV11-2 to TRBJ2-7, with D possibly TRBD1 on 6 matching bases. CDR3 length equals 15 residues. V was pared by 7 bases and J by 0 bases, with 16 bases between. CDR1 is SGHAT, CDR2 FQNNGV, per germline. CDR3: CASNPTGTFSYEQYF. In DNA form, the CDR3 reads TGTGCCAGCAACCCAACCGGGACATTCTCCTACGAGCAGTACTTC.

This clonotype was detected many times. The chain joins TRBV12-5 to TRBJ2-7; D gene uncertain. The CDR3 has 10 amino acids. V lost 5 bases, J lost 3 bases, and 2 bases lay in between. CDR1 LGHNT and CDR2 FRNRAP come from the germline V gene. DNA of the CDR3: TGTGCTAGTGGTCTCTACGAGCAGTACTTC. Its translation: CASGLYEQYF.

This clonotype appeared many times. Written as DNA, the CDR3 is TGCGCCAGCAGCCAAGACTGGACAGGGGTTGGAAACACCATATATTTT. This encodes CASSQDWTGVGNTIYF. V gene TRBV4-3 combines with J gene TRBJ1-3; 9 bases map to TRBD1. The CDR3 is 16 amino acids. From germline, CDR1 is LGHNA and CDR2 YSLEER. The V segment lost 0 bases and the J segment 3 bases; nucleotides outside the gene matches: 3.

This clonotype was picked up many times. The rearrangement links TRBV12-3 or TRBV12-4 to TRBJ2-3, with 8 positions matching TRBD1. J was trimmed by 3 bases and V by 8 bases; bases with no gene match: 7. The CDR3 covers 14 residues. The CDR3 region is CASGKQGVTDTQYF. The CDR3 nucleotides read TGTGCCAGCGGGAAACAGGGGGTGACAGATACGCAGTATTTT.

This clonotype was seen at least ten times. The rearrangement uses TRBV10-3 and TRBJ2-7, with a weak D call TRBD2 (5 bases). The CDR3 has 12 amino acids. Germline assignment: CDR1 ENHRY and CDR2 SYGVKD. Deletions cut 0 bases from V and 6 bases from J, with 6 bases between. CDR3 residues: CAISESEGEQYF. CDR3 DNA: TGTGCCATCAGTGAGTCTGAGGGCGAGCAGTACTTC.

The table lists this clonotype with many counts. V usage is TRBV12-3 or TRBV12-4 and J usage is TRBJ1-2; no definite D call. The CDR3 contains 14 residues. V gave up 6 bases and J gave up 4 bases, with 15 bases separating them. In DNA form, the CDR3 reads TGTGCCAGCAGCTCTTTACGCAACCGCTATGGCTACACCTTC. Protein product: CASSSLRNRYGYTF.